The 19 T cell receptor beta chains given below trace back to one sample, sequenced in a study of early T cells in non-severe SARS-CoV-2 infection. TCRdb itself ran the 5' RACE reads through MiXCR, one entry per CDR3 protein. Of approximately 26,000 distinct CDR3 sequences in the sample, 4% to 4.5% are singletons; the top ten hold nearly 4.5%. Material: whole blood. These receptors all stem from an adult who was a healthcare worker with PCR-confirmed SARS-CoV-2 infection or an uninfected control (not recorded which).

This clonotype was recorded many times. The V call is TRBV20-1, the J call TRBJ1-2; possibly TRBD1 for D (5 bases). The CDR3 consists of 12 residues. The V gene lost 6 bases and the J gene lost 7 bases, with 15 bases spanning the gap. Germline CDR1 reads DFQATT; CDR2 reads SNEGSKA (reference sequence). The CDR3 region has the DNA TGCAGTGCGGGGACGGGAAACCGTGGCTACACCTTC. Its translation is CSAGTGNRGYTF.

This clonotype was picked up many times. In nucleotides, the CDR3 is TGTGCCAGCAGCCCAGGCCCCGGGGAGCTGTTTTTT. This encodes CASSPGPGELFF. The chain employs TRBV7-9 and TRBJ2-2; D uncertain. This CDR3 has 12 residues. The V and J ends lost 5 bases and 6 bases respectively, with 7 bases between them. Germline lookup yields CDR1 SEHNR and CDR2 FQNEAQ (reference sequence).

This clonotype occurred a few times. This chain joins TRBV11-2 and TRBJ1-1; no definite D call. The CDR3 contains 11 residues. Germline loops: CDR1 SGHAT, CDR2 FQNNGV. Trimming pared 1 base from V and 9 bases from J, leaving 6 bases between. The CDR3 spells CASSLALQAFF. CDR3 nucleotide sequence: TGTGCCAGCAGCTTAGCGCTACAAGCTTTCTTT.

This clonotype has a count of ten or more. This chain connects TRBV19 to TRBJ2-3, with D possibly being TRBD1 or TRBD2 (5 bases each). The V end was cut by 3 bases, the J end by 4 bases, with 14 bases between. CDR1 is LNHDA, CDR2 SQIVND, per germline (reference sequence). This CDR3 is 15 amino acids long. The CDR3 bases are TGTGCCAGTAGTATTTCGGACACCGGGGCAGATACGCAGTATTTT. It codes for CASSISDTGADTQYF.

This clonotype was observed a handful of times. This sequence joins TRBV4-1 and TRBJ2-1, with TRBD2 matching over 15 bases. The CDR3 loop spans 17 amino acids. The germline V gene has CDR1 MGHRA and CDR2 YSYEKL. Trimming took 5 bases from V and 7 from J; bases not matched to a gene: 9. The CDR3 nucleotides read TGCGCCAGCAGCAAAGGGACTAGCGGGAGGTCAGTTAATGAGCAGTTCTTC. It encodes CASSKGTSGRSVNEQFF.

This clonotype was detected a few times. CDR3 DNA sequence: TGTGCCAGCAGCTTAGACGCAGGGGGTAGCACAGATACGCAGTATTTT. Its translation: CASSLDAGGSTDTQYF. This rearrangement joins TRBV7-9 to TRBJ2-3; 7 positions agree with TRBD1. The J segment lost 0 bases and the V segment lost 1 base, leaving 4 bases of the junction unmatched. The V gene's germline CDR1 is SEHNR and CDR2 FQNEAQ (reference sequence). CDR3 size: 16 residues.

This clonotype has only a few counts. The V call is TRBV6-6, the J call TRBJ2-7; TRBD2 matches 12 bases. The V and J ends lost 3 bases and 6 bases, in that order; junction bases with no gene match: 3. The CDR3 runs 14 residues. CDR1 and CDR2 (germline): MNHNY, SVGAGI (reference sequence). CDR3 in amino acids: CASSYVLAGGEQYF. The CDR3 nucleotides are TGTGCCAGCAGTTATGTACTAGCGGGAGGCGAGCAGTACTTC.

In its sample, this clonotype was seen many times. V and J are TRBV20-1 and TRBJ2-1, with a possible D match to TRBD2 (6 bases). Germline V lookup: CDR1 DFQATT, CDR2 SNEGSKA (reference sequence). V lost 7 bases and J lost 1, with 14 bases in between. The CDR3 has 14 amino acids. The DNA of the CDR3 is TGCAGTGTTGCGGGGCGGGGTTCCTACAATGAGCAGTTCTTC. Translating it yields CSVAGRGSYNEQFF.

This clonotype was picked up many times. The chain recombines TRBV28 with TRBJ2-5; TRBD2 aligns across 13 bases. The J segment lost 4 bases and the V segment lost 6 bases, leaving 8 bases of the junction unmatched. The CDR3 has 16 amino acids. Germline-derived CDR1 and CDR2 are MDHEN and SYDVKM. CDR3 in DNA: TGTGCCAGCAGCCAAGGACTAGCGGGAGTAAGAGAGACCCAGTACTTC. Its protein product is CASSQGLAGVRETQYF.

The table lists this clonotype with many counts. The chain links TRBV18 to TRBJ2-2; no clear D gene. V lost 2 bases to trimming and J lost 0 bases, with 7 bases between them. The CDR3 extends over 15 amino acids. Germline V gene sequence: CDR1 KGHSH, CDR2 LQKENI. CDR3 region: CASSPAESNTGELFF. The CDR3 DNA is TGTGCCAGCTCACCAGCAGAATCGAACACCGGGGAGCTGTTTTTT. The full variable domain, completed using reference TRBV18 and TRBJ2-2, is NAGVMQNPRHLVRRRGQEARLRCSPMKGHSHVYWYRQLPEEGLKFMVYLQKENIIDESGMPKERFSAEFPKEGPSILRIQQVVRGDSAAYFCASSPAESNTGELFFGEGSRLTVL.

In this sample, this clonotype turned up many times. The chain links TRBV28 to TRBJ2-3, with 7 bases that match TRBD2. The length of the CDR3 is 17 residues. Germline trimming cut 7 bases from V and 1 base from J; bases unmatched to any gene: 14. The germline V gene has CDR1 MDHEN and CDR2 SYDVKM. This CDR3 is CASIPLWGGRGTDTQYF. In nucleotides, the CDR3 is TGTGCCAGCATCCCCCTATGGGGTGGGAGGGGCACAGATACGCAGTATTTT.

This clonotype has a count of ten or more. The gene calls are TRBV30 and TRBJ1-1; no firm D call. V lost 4 bases and J 3 bases, leaving 15 bases between the germline ends. This CDR3 spans 14 amino acids. Germline assignment: CDR1 GTSNPN and CDR2 SVGIG (reference sequence). The CDR3 coding sequence is TGTGCCTGGACGAGAGGACGGTCTGACACTGAAGCTTTCTTT. This encodes CAWTRGRSDTEAFF.

In this sample, this clonotype turned up many times. The chain carries TRBV20-1 and TRBJ1-2, with TRBD1 matching over 7 bases. The CDR3 runs 10 residues. Germline assignment: CDR1 DFQATT and CDR2 SNEGSKA (reference sequence). V lost 6 bases and J lost 14; bases outside the gene matches: 9. DNA of the CDR3: TGCAGTGCCCCGGACAGGACTAAGACCTTC. Amino acid sequence: CSAPDRTKTF.

This clonotype was seen repeatedly, ten times or more. This rearrangement joins TRBV9 to TRBJ2-7, with 7 bases that match TRBD1. Germline CDR1 SGDLS, CDR2 YYNGEE. The CDR3 is 15 residues long. V dropped 4 bases and J dropped 2; count of bases not matched to a gene: 9. The CDR3 bases are TGTGCCAGCAGCCCTCGGGACAGCAAACCCTACGAGCAGTACTTC. Translating it yields CASSPRDSKPYEQYF. The full variable domain, in which reference TRBV9 and TRBJ2-7 provide the parts outside the CDR3, is DSGVTQTPKHLITATGQRVTLRCSPRSGDLSVYWYQQSLDQGLQFLIQYYNGEERAKGNILERFSAQQFPDLHSELNLSSLELGDSALYFCASSPRDSKPYEQYFGPGTRLTVT.

This clonotype is termed medium-sized. The rearrangement joins TRBV7-2 to TRBJ2-7; TRBD1 might be the D (5 bases). Germline loops: CDR1 SGHTA, CDR2 FQGNSA. V lost 5 bases and J lost 0, with 14 bases in between. The CDR3 is 15 amino acids. This chain's CDR3 is CASSPGPGPSYEQYF. In nucleotides, the CDR3 is TGTGCCAGCAGCCCCGGGCCAGGGCCCTCCTACGAGCAGTACTTC. The whole variable domain, filled in from reference TRBV7-2 and TRBJ2-7, reads GAGVSQSPSNKVTEKGKDVELRCDPISGHTALYWYRQSLGQGLEFLIYFQGNSAPDKSGLPSDRFSAERTGGSVSTLTIQRTQQEDSAVYLCASSPGPGPSYEQYFGPGTRLTVT.

There are many counts of this clonotype. The V call is TRBV7-9, the J call TRBJ1-4; no clear D gene. The length of the CDR3 is 13 residues. Germline lookup yields CDR1 SEHNR and CDR2 FQNEAQ (reference sequence). V lost 6 bases and J 5 bases, leaving 10 bases between the germline ends. CDR3 nucleotides: TGTGCCAGCAGTTCCCAGTGGAATGAAAAACTGTTTTTT. It is translated as CASSSQWNEKLFF.

This clonotype ranks as medium-sized. The rearrangement uses TRBV6-5 and TRBJ1-5; TRBD1 aligns across 9 bases. CDR1 and CDR2 (germline): MNHEY, SVGAGI. This CDR3 spans 16 amino acids. V trimming: 5 bases; J trimming: 5 bases; junction bases outside the gene matches: 10. The CDR3 loop is CASSRRRDREDQPQHF. The CDR3 bases are TGTGCCAGCAGTCGAAGAAGGGACAGGGAGGATCAGCCCCAGCATTTT.

This clonotype was counted ten times or more. V is TRBV7-2 and J is TRBJ2-2; TRBD1 matches at 7 bases. Germline loops: CDR1 SGHTA, CDR2 FQGNSA. Trimming removed 2 bases from V and 4 bases from J; junction bases left unmatched: 16. The CDR3 sequence is 19 residues long. The CDR3: CASSLFGFRQGRRTGELFF. The CDR3, as DNA: TGTGCCAGCAGCTTATTCGGCTTTAGACAGGGTAGACGCACCGGGGAGCTGTTTTTT.

The chain links TRBV6-2 or TRBV6-3 to TRBJ2-4, with a tentative D call TRBD1 (5 bases). Trimming removed 5 bases from V and 12 bases from J, with 14 bases in between. Germline loops: CDR1 MNHEY, CDR2 SVGEGT. The CDR3 spans 12 residues. DNA of the CDR3: TGTGCCAGCAGTCTAGGGGCTTCCAATCAGTACTTC. It translates to CASSLGASNQYF.